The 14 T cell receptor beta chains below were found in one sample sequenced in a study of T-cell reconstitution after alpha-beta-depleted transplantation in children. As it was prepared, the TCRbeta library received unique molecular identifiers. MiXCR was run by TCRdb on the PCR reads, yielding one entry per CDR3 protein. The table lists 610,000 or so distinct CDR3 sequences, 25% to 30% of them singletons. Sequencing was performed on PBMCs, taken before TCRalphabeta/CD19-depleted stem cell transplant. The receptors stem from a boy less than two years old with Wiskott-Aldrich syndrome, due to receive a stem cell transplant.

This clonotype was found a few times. The CDR3 spells CASSPRDRGFEQYF. In nucleotides, the CDR3 is TGTGCCAGCAGCCCCCGGGACAGGGGCTTTGAGCAGTACTTC. The chain recombines TRBV3-1 with TRBJ2-7; TRBD1 agrees at 10 bases. Per germline, CDR1 LGHDT and CDR2 YNNKEL (reference sequence). Trimming cost V 4 bases and J 7 bases; bases outside gene matches: 7. The CDR3 extends over 14 amino acids.

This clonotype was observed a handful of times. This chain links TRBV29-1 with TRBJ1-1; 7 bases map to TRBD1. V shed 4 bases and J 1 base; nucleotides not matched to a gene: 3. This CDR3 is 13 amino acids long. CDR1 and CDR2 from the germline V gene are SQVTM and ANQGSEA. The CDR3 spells CSVVRTGNTEAFF. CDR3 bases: TGCAGCGTTGTCCGGACAGGGAACACTGAAGCTTTCTTT.

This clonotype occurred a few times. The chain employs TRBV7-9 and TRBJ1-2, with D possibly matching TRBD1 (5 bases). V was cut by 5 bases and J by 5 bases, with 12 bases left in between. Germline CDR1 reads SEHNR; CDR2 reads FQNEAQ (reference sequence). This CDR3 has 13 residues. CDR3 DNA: TGTGCCAGCAGCCCGCGGGGCAAGTATGGCTACACCTTC. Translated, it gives CASSPRGKYGYTF.

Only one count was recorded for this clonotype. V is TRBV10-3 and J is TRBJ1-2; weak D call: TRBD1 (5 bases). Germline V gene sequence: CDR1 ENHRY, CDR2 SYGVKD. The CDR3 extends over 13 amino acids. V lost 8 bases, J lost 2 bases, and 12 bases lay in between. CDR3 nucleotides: TGTGCCATCTCTGGGGCGGTGAACTATGGCTACACCTTC. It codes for CAISGAVNYGYTF.

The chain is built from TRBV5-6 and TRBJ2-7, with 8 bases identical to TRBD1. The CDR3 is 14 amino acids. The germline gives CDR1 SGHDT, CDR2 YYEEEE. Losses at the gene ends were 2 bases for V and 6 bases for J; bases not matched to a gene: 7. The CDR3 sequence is CASSFLDRGGEQYF. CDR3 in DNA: TGTGCCAGCAGCTTCTTAGACAGGGGCGGCGAGCAGTACTTC.

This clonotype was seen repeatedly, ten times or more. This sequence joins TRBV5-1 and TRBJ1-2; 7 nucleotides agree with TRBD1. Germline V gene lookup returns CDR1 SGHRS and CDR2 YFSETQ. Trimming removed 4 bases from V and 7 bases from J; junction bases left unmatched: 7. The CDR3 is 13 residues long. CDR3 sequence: CASSPRQGGGYTF. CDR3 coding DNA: TGCGCCAGCAGCCCCAGACAGGGAGGTGGCTACACCTTC.

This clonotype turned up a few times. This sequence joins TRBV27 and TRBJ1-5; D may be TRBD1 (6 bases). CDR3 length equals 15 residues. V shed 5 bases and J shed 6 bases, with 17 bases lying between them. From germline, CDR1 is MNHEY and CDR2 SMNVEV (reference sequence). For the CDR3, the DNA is TGTGCCAGCAGTCCTACTCGGGGAGGGGGTCAGCCCCAGCATTTT. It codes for CASSPTRGGGQPQHF.

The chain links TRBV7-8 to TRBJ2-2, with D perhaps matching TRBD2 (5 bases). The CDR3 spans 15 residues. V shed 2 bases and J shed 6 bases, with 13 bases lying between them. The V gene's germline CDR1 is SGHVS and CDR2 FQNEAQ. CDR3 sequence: CASSLRSARAGELFF. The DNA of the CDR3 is TGTGCCAGCAGCTTACGGTCGGCGAGGGCCGGGGAGCTGTTTTTT.

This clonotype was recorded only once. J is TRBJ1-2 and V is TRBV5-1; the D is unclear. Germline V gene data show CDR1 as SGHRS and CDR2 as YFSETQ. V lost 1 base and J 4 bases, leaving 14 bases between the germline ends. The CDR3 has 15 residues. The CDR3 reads CASSLSGEGIYGYTF. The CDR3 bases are TGCGCCAGCAGCTTGTCTGGGGAGGGAATCTATGGCTACACCTTC. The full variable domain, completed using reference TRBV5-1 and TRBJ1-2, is KAGVTQTPRYLIKTRGQQVTLSCSPISGHRSVSWYQQTPGQGLQFLFEYFSETQRNKGNFPGRFSGRQFSNSRSEMNVSTLELGDSALYLCASSLSGEGIYGYTFGSGTRLTVV.

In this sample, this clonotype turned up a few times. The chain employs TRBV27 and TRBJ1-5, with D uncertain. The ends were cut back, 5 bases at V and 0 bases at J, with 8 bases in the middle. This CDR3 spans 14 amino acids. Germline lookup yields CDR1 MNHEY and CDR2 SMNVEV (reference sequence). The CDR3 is CASSPLDSNQPQHF. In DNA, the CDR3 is TGTGCCAGCAGTCCCTTAGATAGCAATCAGCCCCAGCATTTT.

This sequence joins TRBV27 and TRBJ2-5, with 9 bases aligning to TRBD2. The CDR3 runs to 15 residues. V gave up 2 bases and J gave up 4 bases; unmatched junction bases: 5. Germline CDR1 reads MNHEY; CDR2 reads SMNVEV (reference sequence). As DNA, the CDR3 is TGTGCCAGCAGTTTAAGGGCGACTAGCGGAGAGACCCAGTACTTC. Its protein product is CASSLRATSGETQYF.

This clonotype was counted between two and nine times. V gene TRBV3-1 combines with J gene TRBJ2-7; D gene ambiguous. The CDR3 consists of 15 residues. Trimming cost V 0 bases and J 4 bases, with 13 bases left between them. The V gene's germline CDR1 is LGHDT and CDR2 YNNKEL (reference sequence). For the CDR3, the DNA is TGTGCCAGCAGCCAAGACCACGGGTTACTTTACGAGCAGTACTTC. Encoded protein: CASSQDHGLLYEQYF.

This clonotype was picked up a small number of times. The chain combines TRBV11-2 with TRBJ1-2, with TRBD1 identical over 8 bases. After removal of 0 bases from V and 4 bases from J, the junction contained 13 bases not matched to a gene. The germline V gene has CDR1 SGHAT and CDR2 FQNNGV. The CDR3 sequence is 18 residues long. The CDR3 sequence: CASSLDLGRGQGGYGYTF. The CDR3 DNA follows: TGTGCCAGCAGCTTAGATCTCGGCAGGGGGCAAGGCGGCTATGGCTACACCTTC.

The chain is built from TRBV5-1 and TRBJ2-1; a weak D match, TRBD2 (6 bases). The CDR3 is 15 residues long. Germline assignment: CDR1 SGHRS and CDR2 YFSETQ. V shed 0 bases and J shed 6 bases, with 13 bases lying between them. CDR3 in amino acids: CASSLVGDWGNEQFF. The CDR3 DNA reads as TGCGCCAGCAGCTTGGTCGGGGACTGGGGCAATGAGCAGTTCTTC.